This T cell receptor (beta chain) was sequenced during a study of CD8 T cells in Susac syndrome. General study results and limits: It was acknowledged in the study that the number of individuals who were included in its TCR sequencing and HLA analysis was relatively small.

Sequencing of TCR beta drew on CD8+ and CD4+ T cells from blood. The TEMRA cells underwent FACS enrichment, while the CD8+ and CD4+ T cells underwent negative isolation. The CDR3 totals 14 residues. With 1 base removed from V and 4 bases from J, the gap between germline ends came to 10 bases. The V gene's germline CDR1 is DFQATT and CDR2 SNEGSKA (reference sequence). Reverse transcription used about 0.45 to 1 ug RNA and random hexamers. Amplification of TCR beta CDR3 by immunoSEQ multiplex PCR spanned 54 Vbeta and 13 Jbeta. MiXCR was run by TCRdb on the immunoSEQ multiplex PCR reads, yielding one entry per CDR3 protein. This table has about 200,000 distinct CDR3 sequences, 90% to 95% appearing once. Note on this clonotype: Its cognate antigen is unknown.

The sequencing input was CD4+ T cells from PBMCs. The rearrangement uses TRBV20-1 and TRBJ2-2; D is ambiguous. The TCR originated in a human donor in good health. CDR3 in DNA: TGCAGTGCTAGAGTTAAAATGGGCACCGGGGAGCTGTTTTTT. This gives the protein CSARVKMGTGELFF.